These T cell receptor beta chains were read from a single sample in a study of response to subunit inactivated influenza vaccine. TCRdb re-called the RT-PCR reads through MiXCR, storing one row per CDR3 protein. The sample has approximately 290,000 distinct CDR3 sequences; about 20% are singletons. The sequencing used PBMCs from blood, collected about 20 months after vaccination. The receptors shown here come from a man aged 50-75 years who received an inactivated influenza vaccine. Both conserved end residues are part of each CDR3. A D gene is named only where the DNA matches it firmly. Some rows mark clone size as missing; the rest say once, few, many or name a class of expanded clone.

- few TRBJ1-2 TRBV2 CASSKGGTANYGYTF TGTGCCAGCAGCAAGGGGGGAACCGCTAACTATGGCTACACCTTC
TRBD1 - TRBJ1-2 TRBV12-3/TRBV12-4 CASSAGQGGNGYTF TGTGCCAGCAGCGCCGGACAGGGCGGGAATGGCTACACCTTC
TRBD2 - TRBJ2-3 TRBV3-1 CASSLGTSLSDTQYF TGTGCCAGCAGCCTAGGGACTAGTTTATCAGATACGCAGTATTTT
- - TRBJ2-7 TRBV4-2 CASSQDSPYGVNSYEQYF TGTGCCAGCAGCCAAGATTCCCCTTACGGCGTTAATTCCTACGAGCAGTACTTC
- many TRBJ1-5 TRBV6-2/TRBV6-3 CASSPRGASNQPQHF TGTGCCAGCAGTCCCCGAGGGGCTTCCAATCAGCCCCAGCATTTT
TRBD2 few TRBJ2-1 TRBV28 CASSLYPSGRGEQFF TGTGCCAGCAGTTTATATCCTAGCGGGAGAGGTGAGCAGTTCTTC
- few TRBJ1-6 TRBV4-2 CASSQEASSYNSPLHF TGTGCCAGCAGCCAAGAGGCAAGCTCCTATAATTCACCCCTCCACTTT
- - TRBJ1-1 TRBV7-2 CASSLQGNLRTEAFF TGTGCCAGCAGCTTACAGGGCAACCTGAGGACTGAAGCTTTCTTT
TRBD1 - TRBJ1-5 TRBV20-1 CSASGTGWMGNQPQHF TGCAGTGCTAGCGGGACAGGGTGGATGGGCAATCAGCCCCAGCATTTT
- - TRBJ2-2 TRBV2 CASNHLNGELFF TGTGCCAGCAACCACTTGAACGGGGAGCTGTTTTTT
TRBD1 - TRBJ1-1 TRBV9 CASTQGQVNTEAFF TGTGCCAGTACCCAGGGACAGGTTAACACTGAAGCTTTCTTT
- few TRBJ2-3 TRBV3-1 CASSQTGSFTDTQYF TGTGCCAGCAGCCAGACAGGTAGTTTTACAGATACGCAGTATTTT
TRBD1 - TRBJ1-2 TRBV27 CASHRTGGYGYTF TGTGCCAGCCACCGGACAGGGGGTTATGGCTACACCTTC
- - TRBJ2-5 TRBV29-1 CSVEGPGWGSGETQYF TGCAGCGTTGAAGGACCTGGTTGGGGGTCGGGGGAGACCCAGTACTTC
- many TRBJ1-2 TRBV7-2 CASSFGRGDYGYTF TGTGCCAGCAGCTTCGGGCGGGGGGACTATGGCTACACCTTC
TRBD2 few TRBJ2-3 TRBV12-3/TRBV12-4 CASSYSTSGQLYTQYF TGTGCCAGCAGCTACTCGACTAGCGGCCAACTTTATACGCAGTATTTT
- - TRBJ2-2 TRBV4-1 CASSQEGRTGELFF TGCGCCAGCAGCCAAGAGGGACGTACCGGGGAGCTGTTTTTT
- many TRBJ2-5 TRBV5-1 CASSSQETQYF TGCGCCAGCAGCTCCCAAGAGACCCAGTACTTC
- - TRBJ1-2 TRBV30 CAWSVTWARADGYTF TGTGCCTGGAGTGTAACATGGGCCAGGGCGGATGGCTACACCTTC
TRBD1 few TRBJ1-5 TRBV20-1 CSGRRDRNQPQHF TGCAGTGGCAGACGGGACAGAAATCAGCCCCAGCATTTT
TRBD2 - TRBJ2-7 TRBV20-1 CSARDRLAGGYSFGYEQYF TGCAGTGCTAGAGATCGACTAGCGGGGGGTTATTCCTTCGGGTACGAGCAGTACTTC
TRBD1 few TRBJ1-6 TRBV25-1 CASSAGGPNSPLHF TGTGCCAGCAGCGCAGGGGGGCCCAATTCACCCCTCCACTTT
- - TRBJ1-3 TRBV18 CASSHPGQKISGNTIYF TGTGCCAGCTCACATCCGGGACAAAAAATCTCTGGAAACACCATATATTTT
- many TRBJ2-3 TRBV7-9 CASSLTDTQYF TGTGCCAGCAGCCTCACAGATACGCAGTATTTT
- few TRBJ1-2 TRBV3-1 CASSQSGRRAGGYTF TGTGCCAGCAGCCAAAGCGGGCGGAGAGCTGGCGGCTACACCTTC
TRBD1 many TRBJ1-1 TRBV4-1 CASSQLGQTEAFF TGCGCCAGCAGCCAGTTGGGACAGACTGAAGCTTTCTTT
- - TRBJ2-1 TRBV12-3/TRBV12-4 CASSWDGGSHNEQFF TGTGCCAGCAGTTGGGACGGAGGATCCCACAATGAGCAGTTCTTC
TRBD1 few TRBJ2-3 TRBV7-2 CASSSQGSGSDTQYF TGTGCCAGCAGCTCACAGGGGTCGGGGTCAGATACGCAGTATTTT
- - TRBJ1-1 TRBV9 CASSVGGGGSRNTEAFF TGTGCCAGCAGCGTAGGGGGGGGCGGGTCGCGGAACACTGAAGCTTTCTTT
- - TRBJ2-1 TRBV15 CATSREGFYNEQFF TGTGCCACCAGCAGAGAAGGGTTCTACAATGAGCAGTTCTTC